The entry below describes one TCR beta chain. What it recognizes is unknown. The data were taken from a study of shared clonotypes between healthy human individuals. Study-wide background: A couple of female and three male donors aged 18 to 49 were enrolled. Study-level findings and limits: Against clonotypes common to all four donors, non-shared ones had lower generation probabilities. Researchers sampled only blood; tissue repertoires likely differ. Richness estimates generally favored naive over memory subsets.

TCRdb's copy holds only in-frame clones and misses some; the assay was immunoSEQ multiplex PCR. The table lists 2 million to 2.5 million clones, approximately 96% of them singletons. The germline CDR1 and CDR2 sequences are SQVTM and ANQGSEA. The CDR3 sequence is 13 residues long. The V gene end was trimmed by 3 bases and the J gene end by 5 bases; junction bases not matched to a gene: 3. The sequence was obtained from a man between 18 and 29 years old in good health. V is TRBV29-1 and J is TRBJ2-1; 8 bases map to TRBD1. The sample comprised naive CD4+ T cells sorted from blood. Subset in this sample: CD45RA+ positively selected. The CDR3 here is CSVERDRNNEQFF. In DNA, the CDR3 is TGCAGCGTTGAGAGGGACAGGAACAATGAGCAGTTCTTC.